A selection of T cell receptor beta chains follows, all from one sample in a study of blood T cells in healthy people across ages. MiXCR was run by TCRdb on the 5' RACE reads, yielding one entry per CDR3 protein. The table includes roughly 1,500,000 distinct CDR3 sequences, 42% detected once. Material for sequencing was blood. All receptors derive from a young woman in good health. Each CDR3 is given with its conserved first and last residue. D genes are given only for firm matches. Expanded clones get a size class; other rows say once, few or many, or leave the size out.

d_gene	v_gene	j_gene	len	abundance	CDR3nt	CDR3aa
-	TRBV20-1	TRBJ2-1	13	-	TGCAGTGCTAGAGAACCCCTAGTAAAGGGGCAGTTCTTC	CSAREPLVKGQFF
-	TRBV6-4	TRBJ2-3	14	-	TGTGCCAGCAGTGCCACGACTACTTCAGATACGCAGTATTTT	CASSATTTSDTQYF
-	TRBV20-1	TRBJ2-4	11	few	TGCAGTGCGGACCCTATAAACATTCAGTACTTC	CSADPINIQYF
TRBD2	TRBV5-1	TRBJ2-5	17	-	TGCGCCAGCAGCTTTTTCGCCATAGCGGGAGGGCCATGGGAGCAGTACTTC	CASSFFAIAGGPWEQYF
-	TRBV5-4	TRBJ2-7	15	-	TGTGCCAGCAGCCAGAGGACTAACTTATACAATGAGCAGTACTTC	CASSQRTNLYNEQYF
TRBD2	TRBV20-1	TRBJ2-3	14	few	TGCAGTGCTGGGGGACTAGCGAGCACAGATACGCAGTATTTT	CSAGGLASTDTQYF
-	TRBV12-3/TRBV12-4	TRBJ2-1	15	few	TGTGCCAGCAGTTTAAGTTGGCGGGCGGACAATGAGCAGTTCTTC	CASSLSWRADNEQFF
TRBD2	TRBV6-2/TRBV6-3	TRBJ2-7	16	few	TGTGCCAGCAGTTACGACCCTAGCGGGAGCTCCTACGAGCAGTACTTC	CASSYDPSGSSYEQYF
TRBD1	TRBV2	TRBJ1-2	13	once	TGTGCCAGCATCCAGGGGGGTCCCTATGGCTACACCTTC	CASIQGGPYGYTF
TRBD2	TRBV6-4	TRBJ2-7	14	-	TGTGCCAGCAGTGACTCCGCGGGAGTACATGAGCAGTACTTC	CASSDSAGVHEQYF
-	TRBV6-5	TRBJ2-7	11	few	TGTGCCAGCAGGGCCGTCTACGAGCAGTACTTC	CASRAVYEQYF
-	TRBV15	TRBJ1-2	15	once	TGTGCCACCAGCAGAGTTGGCAGGGGTGGCTATGGCTACACCTTC	CATSRVGRGGYGYTF
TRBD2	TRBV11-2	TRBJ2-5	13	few	TGTGCCAGCAGCTTAGAGGCTAGCGGGCATCAGTACTTC	CASSLEASGHQYF
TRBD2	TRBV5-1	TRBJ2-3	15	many	TGCGCCAGCAGCTTGTGGCGGGAGAGCACAGATACGCAGTATTTT	CASSLWRESTDTQYF
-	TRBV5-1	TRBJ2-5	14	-	TGCGCCAGCAGCTTGGCGACAGGAGGTGATGAGCAGTACTTC	CASSLATGGDEQYF
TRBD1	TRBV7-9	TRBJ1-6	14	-	TGTGCCAGCACTCCGGGACAGGATGATTCACCCCTCCACTTT	CASTPGQDDSPLHF
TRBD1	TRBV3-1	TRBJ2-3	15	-	TGTGCCAGCACCGCGGACAGGGGATACACAGATACGCAGTATTTT	CASTADRGYTDTQYF
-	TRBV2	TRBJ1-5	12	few	TGTGCCAGCAGTGACAGGGAACAGCCCCAGCATTTT	CASSDREQPQHF
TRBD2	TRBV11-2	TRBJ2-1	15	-	TGTGCCAGCAGCTTCGGGACTAGCGGAAACAATGAGCAGTTCTTC	CASSFGTSGNNEQFF
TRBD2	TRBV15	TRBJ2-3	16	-	TGTGCCACCAGCAGATGGACTAGCGGGGACACAGATACGCAGTATTTT	CATSRWTSGDTDTQYF
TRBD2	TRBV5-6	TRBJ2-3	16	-	TGTGCCAGCAGCTTAAGCACGCTAGCGGGCACAGATACGCAGTATTTT	CASSLSTLAGTDTQYF
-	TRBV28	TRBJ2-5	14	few	TGTGCCAGCAGTTCCTCGGACGGCCAAGAGACCCAGTACTTC	CASSSSDGQETQYF
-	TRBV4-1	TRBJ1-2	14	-	TGCGCCAGCAGCCAAACTCAGGAAAACTATGGCTACACCTTC	CASSQTQENYGYTF
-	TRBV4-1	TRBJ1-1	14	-	TGCGCCAGCGGCAGCGGGGGCCTGAACACTGAAGCTTTCTTT	CASGSGGLNTEAFF
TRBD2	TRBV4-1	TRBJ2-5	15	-	TGCACCAGCAGCCAGGACGGACTAGAAAAAGAGACCCAGTACTTC	CTSSQDGLEKETQYF
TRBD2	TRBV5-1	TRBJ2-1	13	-	TGCGCCAGCAGCTCACTGACTAGCGATGAGCAGTTCTTC	CASSSLTSDEQFF
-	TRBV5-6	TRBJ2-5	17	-	TGTGCCAGCAACCCCGCTCCGGGGCAGGTTCGTCGGGAGACCCAGTACTTC	CASNPAPGQVRRETQYF
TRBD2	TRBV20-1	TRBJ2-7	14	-	TGCAGTGCCCCCCGGGAGGGGAGCTCCTACGAGCAGTACTTC	CSAPREGSSYEQYF
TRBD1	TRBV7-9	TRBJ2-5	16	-	TGTGCCAGCAGTCCCAGACGGGGGACAGGGGTTAATGAGCAGTACTTC	CASSPRRGTGVNEQYF
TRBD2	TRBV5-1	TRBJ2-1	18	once	TGCGCCAGCAGCGGTTTAGCGGGGGGGGTATTGGTGCACAATGAGCAGTTCTTC	CASSGLAGGVLVHNEQFF
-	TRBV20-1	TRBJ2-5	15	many	TGCAGTGCTCGAAGCCAGCGGGTGCAACAAGAGACCCAGTACTTC	CSARSQRVQQETQYF
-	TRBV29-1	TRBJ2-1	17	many	TGCAGCGTTGAGCTCTGGGGGCGGGAGAAATGGAGGAATGAGCAGTTCTTC	CSVELWGREKWRNEQFF
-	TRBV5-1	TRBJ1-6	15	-	TGCTCCAGCAGCCAAACTACAGTAAATAATTCACCCCTCCACTTT	CSSSQTTVNNSPLHF
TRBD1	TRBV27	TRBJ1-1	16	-	TGTGCCAGCAGTTCCAACCGGGACAGCCAGAACACTGAAGCTTTCTTT	CASSSNRDSQNTEAFF
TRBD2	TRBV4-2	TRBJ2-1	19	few	TGTGCCAGCAGCCACCCCGAGGCAGGGCTAGCGGGCACGTACAATGAGCAGTTCTTC	CASSHPEAGLAGTYNEQFF
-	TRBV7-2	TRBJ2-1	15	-	TGTGCCAACAGCTTGACGGGAGATCCCTACAATGAGCAGTTCTTC	CANSLTGDPYNEQFF
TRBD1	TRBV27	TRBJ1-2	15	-	TGTGCCAGCAACCCAACAGGGGCGACTAACTATGGCTACACCTTC	CASNPTGATNYGYTF
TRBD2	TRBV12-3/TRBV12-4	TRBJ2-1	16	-	TGTGCCAGCAGTTTGCGGCTAGCGGGGGTGAACAATGAGCAGTTCTTC	CASSLRLAGVNNEQFF
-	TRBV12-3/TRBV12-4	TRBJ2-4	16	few	TGTGCCAGCAGTTTGGGGGTCGGGCGGATCGGAAACATTCAGTACTTC	CASSLGVGRIGNIQYF
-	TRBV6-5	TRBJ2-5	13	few	TGTGCCAGCAGCGGACCGGCCCAAGAGACCCAGTACTTC	CASSGPAQETQYF
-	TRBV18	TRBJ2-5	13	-	TGTGCCAGCTCACCTAACGTCCAAGAGACCCAGTACTTC	CASSPNVQETQYF
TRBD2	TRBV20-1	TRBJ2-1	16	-	TGCAGTGCTAGACTTACTAGCGGACGCTCCTACAATGAGCAGTTCTTC	CSARLTSGRSYNEQFF
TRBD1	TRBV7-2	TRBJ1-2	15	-	TGTGCCAGCAGCCTTACAGGGGGCGCTTACTATGGCTACACCTTC	CASSLTGGAYYGYTF
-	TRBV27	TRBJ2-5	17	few	TGTGCCAGCAGCAAACCTGGGACTCTAGCTTGGGCAGAGACCCAGTACTTC	CASSKPGTLAWAETQYF
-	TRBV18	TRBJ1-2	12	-	TGTGCCAGCTCACCAGAGGGTAGTGGCTACACCTTC	CASSPEGSGYTF
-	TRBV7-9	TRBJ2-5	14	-	TGTGCCAGCAGCGCCGTTTTGGACCGGGAGACCCAGTACTTC	CASSAVLDRETQYF
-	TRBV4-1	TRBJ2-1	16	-	TGCGCCAGCAGCCAAGATGTGCTAGCTGCTTACAATGAGCAGTTCTTC	CASSQDVLAAYNEQFF
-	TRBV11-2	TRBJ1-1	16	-	TGTGCCAGCAGCTTAGATTTCGGATCAATGAACACTGAAGCTTTCTTT	CASSLDFGSMNTEAFF
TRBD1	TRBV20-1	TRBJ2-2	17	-	TGCAGTGCTAGAGATTGGGCAAGGGACAGGGGAACCGGGGAGCTGTTTTTT	CSARDWARDRGTGELFF
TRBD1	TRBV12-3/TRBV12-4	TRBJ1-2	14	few	TGTGCCAGCAGCTTGACAGGGTCGGGGTATGGCTACACCTTC	CASSLTGSGYGYTF
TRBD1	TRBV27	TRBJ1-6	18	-	TGTGCCAGCAGTCCTTCGGGGACAGGGGCAATATTTGGTTCACCCCTCCACTTT	CASSPSGTGAIFGSPLHF
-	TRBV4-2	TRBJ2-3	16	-	TGTGCCAGCAGCCCCACGATAGATCAGGCCACAGATACGCAGTATTTT	CASSPTIDQATDTQYF
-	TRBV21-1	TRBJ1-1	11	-	TGTGCCAGCAGGTGGGACAGTGAAGCTTTCTTT	CASRWDSEAFF
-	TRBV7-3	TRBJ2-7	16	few	TGTGCCAGCAGCTTAACGGGGGCAGCACCCTCCTACGAGCAGTACTTC	CASSLTGAAPSYEQYF
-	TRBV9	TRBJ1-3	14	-	TGTGCCAGCGCGTTCGGGGGCTCTGGAAACACCATATATTTT	CASAFGGSGNTIYF
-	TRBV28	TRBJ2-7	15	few	TGTGCCAGCAGTTTAAATCAGGGATCCCCCTACGAGCAGTACTTC	CASSLNQGSPYEQYF
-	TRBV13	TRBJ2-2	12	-	TGTGCCAGCTGGTATGACACCGGGGAGCTGTTTTTT	CASWYDTGELFF
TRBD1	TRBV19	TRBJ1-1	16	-	TGTGCCAGTAGTATCTCCGGGACAGTCCTGAACACTGAAGCTTTCTTT	CASSISGTVLNTEAFF
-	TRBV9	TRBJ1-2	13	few	TGTGCCAGCAGCGGTCCATGGACCTATGGCTACACCTTC	CASSGPWTYGYTF
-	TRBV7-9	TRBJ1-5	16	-	TGTGCCAGCAGCTTAGTCGGCAGGGGAAATGGTCAGCCCCAGCATTTT	CASSLVGRGNGQPQHF